Sequencing of this T cell receptor beta chain was carried out in a study of response to subunit inactivated influenza vaccine. Of note for this clonotype: Its antigen is unknown.

TCRdb used MiXCR to reprocess the RT-PCR reads, holding one entry per CDR3 protein. The sample lists about 480,000 distinct CDR3 sequences, 10% to 11% occurring once. Study-wide findings and caveats: A suggestion made by the authors is that each seasonal influenza vaccination recruits few new T cells.

The clonotype originates from a man aged 50-59 years who received an inactivated influenza vaccine. The source material was PBMCs from blood, sampled 45 days after vaccination.

In DNA form, the CDR3 reads TGTGCCAGCAGCTTAGCGGGGGAAACCGACATTTATGGCTACACCTTC. It yields the protein CASSLAGETDIYGYTF. V is TRBV7-2 and J is TRBJ1-2, with D perhaps matching TRBD1 (5 bases). In germline, CDR1 is SGHTA, CDR2 FQGNSA. Trimming pared 0 bases from V and 5 bases from J, leaving 16 bases between. This CDR3 region has 16 residues.